This TCR beta chain was obtained from a study of vaccination effects on CD4 cells after COVID-19. V dropped 5 bases and J dropped 6 bases, with 16 bases sitting between them. This CDR3 has 14 residues. Germline V gene data show CDR1 as MNHEY and CDR2 as SMNVEV (reference sequence). Broader study findings: Few convalescent patients, and no early post-infection timepoints, were available to the study.

The data were produced by immunoSEQ multiplex PCR, yet TCRdb's version contains in-frame clones alone and is incomplete. Seen here are tens of thousands of clones, roughly 77% observed once, and the top ten hold about 5%. Antigen-specific CD4+ T cells were expanded (with viral peptide pools) by the ViraFEST assay ahead of sequencing. Cells that had been cultured for roughly 9 days were the source of isolated CD4+ T cells. Their SARS-CoV-2 infection, verified by PCR, occurred between March and December 2020. Supplemented with around 9.8 IU/ml IL-2 and 10 ug/ml peptides, two million PBMC per well were kept in culture. At days 3 and 7, half of the medium was exchanged for IL-2 medium. With respect to this clone: Its matching antigen is unknown.

This TCR came from a human donor who had a prior SARS-CoV-2 infection. The gene calls are TRBV27 and TRBJ1-1, with a weak D call TRBD1 (5 bases). The sample here was CD4+ T cells from PBMCs cultured with HIV peptides, taken before COVID-19 vaccination. As for subset: HIV-1 Nef peptide pool negative control/reference culture. The CDR3, as DNA: TGTGCCAGCAGTAAAAGACACCGGGGGGCTGAAGCTTTCTTT. Protein product: CASSKRHRGAEAFF.